The 31 T cell receptor beta chains given below trace back to one sample, sequenced in a study of post-analysis software for immune sequencing data. Study-wide results and caveats: With TRBV5-6, TRBV5-1 and TRBV20-1 included, 4 or 5 TRBV segments were more frequent in patients than in controls.

Libraries were made from TCR beta cDNA, and they carried unique molecular identifiers. TCRdb ran MiXCR on the PCR reads and lists one entry per CDR3 protein. Of 650,000 to 900,000 distinct CDR3 sequences listed, about 45% are singletons. These TCRs are of unknown antigen specificity. The sequencing sample was made of blood. These receptors came from a girl aged 5-17 years with multiple sclerosis.

The V gene is TRBV28, the J gene TRBJ2-5, with 8 nucleotides matching TRBD2. CDR1 is MDHEN, CDR2 SYDVKM, per germline. V lost 6 bases, J lost 1 base, and 4 bases stayed unmatched. This CDR3 has 14 amino acids. The CDR3 DNA follows: TGTGCCAGCAGCCGACTAGCGATCCAAGAGACCCAGTACTTC. Protein sequence: CASSRLAIQETQYF.

A note on this clonotype: This may come from a read error, since a much larger clone is one base off. The gene calls are TRBV5-6 and TRBJ2-7, with TRBD2 identical over 11 bases. The CDR3 has 15 residues. The germline V gene encodes CDR1 SGHDT and CDR2 YYEEEE. J lost 1 base, V lost 5 bases, and 5 bases had no gene match. DNA of the CDR3: TGTGCCAGCAGGCCCACTAGCGGGAGATCCTACGAGCAGTACTTC. Residues: CASRPTSGRSYEQYF. The full variable domain, completed using reference TRBV5-6 and TRBJ2-7, is DAGVTQSPTHLIKTRGQQVTLRCSPKSGHDTVSWYQQALGQGPQFIFQYYEEEERQRGNFPDRFSGHQFPNYSSELNVNALLLGDSALYLCASRPTSGRSYEQYFGPGTRLTVT.

The genes are TRBV7-2 and TRBJ2-7; D may be TRBD1 or TRBD2 (5 bases each). Looked up from germline, CDR1 is SGHTA and CDR2 is FQGNSA. There are 17 residues in the CDR3. Trimming pared 0 bases from V and 0 bases from J, leaving 15 bases between. In DNA form, the CDR3 reads TGTGCCAGCAGCTTAGCCTTGTTACGGGACGGCTCCTACGAGCAGTACTTC. This translates into CASSLALLRDGSYEQYF. The full variable domain, with the rest looked up from reference TRBV7-2 and TRBJ2-7, is GAGVSQSPSNKVTEKGKDVELRCDPISGHTALYWYRQSLGQGLEFLIYFQGNSAPDKSGLPSDRFSAERTGGSVSTLTIQRTQQEDSAVYLCASSLALLRDGSYEQYFGPGTRLTVT.

The chain carries TRBV2 and TRBJ2-5; TRBD2 aligns across 7 bases. This CDR3 has 14 amino acids. The germline V gene encodes CDR1 SNHLY and CDR2 FYNNEI. V was clipped by 8 bases and J by 5 bases; unmatched bases: 11. CDR3 in amino acids: CASWGGPKGETQYF. The CDR3 coding sequence is TGTGCCAGCTGGGGAGGGCCGAAGGGTGAGACCCAGTACTTC. The full variable domain, with the rest looked up from reference TRBV2 and TRBJ2-5, is EPEVTQTPSHQVTQMGQEVILRCVPISNHLYFYWYRQILGQKVEFLVSFYNNEISEKSEIFDDQFSVERPDGSNFTLKIRSTKLEDSAMYFCASWGGPKGETQYFGPGTRLLVL.

This clonotype has just a few counts. The rearrangement links TRBV27 to TRBJ2-3; no clear D. Trimming removed 1 base from V and 1 base from J, with 12 bases in between. CDR1 and CDR2 (germline): MNHEY, SMNVEV (reference sequence). The CDR3 runs to 16 residues. The CDR3, as DNA: TGTGCCAGCAGTTTATATGGGGTCGAAGGCACAGATACGCAGTATTTT. It codes for CASSLYGVEGTDTQYF.

The rearrangement joins TRBV20-1 to TRBJ2-7, with a possible D match to TRBD2 (6 bases). The V gene lost 3 bases and the J gene lost 2 bases, with 17 bases spanning the gap. This CDR3 contains 15 residues. Per germline, CDR1 DFQATT and CDR2 SNEGSKA (reference sequence). The CDR3 DNA reads as TGCAGTGCTAGCGCCTTTGGACTATCAGCCTACGAGCAGTACTTC. This gives the protein CSASAFGLSAYEQYF.

The V and J genes are TRBV3-1 and TRBJ2-3; perhaps TRBD2 as D (6 bases). The CDR3 runs 14 residues. Germline V lookup: CDR1 LGHDT, CDR2 YNNKEL (reference sequence). V shed 11 bases and J shed 3 bases, with 18 bases lying between them. Here the CDR3 reads CASAAGRATDTQYF. As DNA, the CDR3 is TGTGCCTCCGCCGCGGGGAGAGCAACAGATACGCAGTATTTT.

V and J are TRBV13 and TRBJ2-3; 11 nucleotides agree with TRBD2. This CDR3 spans 16 amino acids. With 5 bases clipped from V and 4 bases from J, the junction kept 8 bases outside the gene matches. CDR1 and CDR2 from the germline V gene are PRHDT and FYEKMQ (reference sequence). CDR3 residues: CASSGRQGLAADTQYF. The CDR3 bases are TGTGCCAGCAGCGGTCGACAGGGACTAGCGGCAGATACGCAGTATTTT.

There are many counts of this clonotype. This chain uses TRBV7-8 with TRBJ2-5; perhaps D is TRBD1 or TRBD2 (5 bases each). The CDR3 extends over 14 amino acids. With 5 bases removed from V and 1 base from J, the gap between germline ends came to 11 bases. Germline assignment: CDR1 SGHVS and CDR2 FQNEAQ. CDR3 region: CASSLGGGQETQYF. The CDR3 coding sequence is TGTGCCAGCAGCCTTGGTGGGGGCCAAGAGACCCAGTACTTC.

The J gene is TRBJ2-4, the V gene TRBV5-1; no clear D. The germline V gene encodes CDR1 SGHRS and CDR2 YFSETQ. The CDR3 contains 14 residues. V gave up 4 bases and J gave up 5 bases, with 13 bases separating them. Here the CDR3 reads CASSPIPGENIQYF. The CDR3 nucleotides are TGCGCCAGCAGCCCGATCCCAGGAGAAAACATTCAGTACTTC.

A single count supports this clonotype. The chain combines TRBV2 with TRBJ2-6; the D gene is possibly TRBD2 (6 bases). V was pared by 5 bases and J by 4 bases, with 18 bases between. Germline CDR1 SNHLY, CDR2 FYNNEI. The CDR3 sequence is 17 residues long. CDR3 DNA: TGTGCCAGCAGTCGGGACTCCGCTACCTTCGGGGCCAACGTCCTGACTTTC. Translating it yields CASSRDSATFGANVLTF.

This chain links TRBV7-6 with TRBJ2-3, with a possible D match to TRBD2 (5 bases). CDR3 length equals 15 residues. Germline CDR1 reads SGHVS; CDR2 reads FNYEAQ. V lost 1 base and J lost 2, with 10 bases in between. The CDR3 reads CASSLGGGFTDTQYF. The DNA for the CDR3 is TGTGCCAGCAGCTTAGGTGGCGGGTTCACAGATACGCAGTATTTT.

CDR3 amino acids: CASSLGGEGNTIYF. The CDR3 DNA is TGTGCCAGCAGTTTGGGGGGCGAGGGAAACACCATATATTTT. This chain uses TRBV12-3 or TRBV12-4 with TRBJ1-3; the D gene is possibly TRBD1 (6 bases). V shed 3 bases and J shed 4 bases, with 10 bases lying between them. This CDR3 is built from 14 residues.

Remarks on this clonotype: A read error may be the cause here, since a much bigger clone is one base away. The chain uses TRBV3-1 and TRBJ2-3; D is ambiguous. This CDR3 region has 13 residues. CDR1 is LGHDT and CDR2 is YNNKEL in the germline V gene (reference sequence). The CDR3 coding sequence is TGTGCCGGCAGCCACGCTTTCGGGGATACGCAGTATTTT. Translated: CAGSHAFGDTQYF.

A few counts support this clonotype. This chain links TRBV25-1 with TRBJ1-2; TRBD1 agrees at 10 bases. V lost 6 bases and J lost 0; bases outside the gene matches: 1. Looked up from germline, CDR1 is MGHDK and CDR2 is SYGVNS. The CDR3 extends over 14 amino acids. CDR3 nucleotides: TGTGCCAGCAGGACAGGGGGCTCTAACTATGGCTACACCTTC. This sequence encodes CASRTGGSNYGYTF.

This clonotype was picked up a small number of times. This chain connects TRBV3-1 to TRBJ2-7, with TRBD1 matching 7 bases. Per germline, CDR1 LGHDT and CDR2 YNNKEL (reference sequence). The CDR3 runs 14 residues. J was trimmed by 0 bases and V by 3 bases; bases with no gene match: 2. In DNA form, the CDR3 reads TGTGCCAGCAGCCAGGACAGGTACTCCTACGAGCAGTACTTC. It specifies CASSQDRYSYEQYF.

The chain is built from TRBV6-6 and TRBJ2-1; D gene unclear. CDR3 length: 15 residues. Germline assignment: CDR1 MNHNY and CDR2 SVGAGI (reference sequence). V dropped 7 bases and J dropped 0 bases, with 13 bases sitting between them. The chain's CDR3 is CASTHPLSSYNEQFF. The CDR3 coding sequence is TGTGCCAGCACTCATCCGCTTAGCTCCTACAATGAGCAGTTCTTC.

This clonotype has a handful of counts. This chain joins TRBV29-1 and TRBJ2-1; D is undetermined. CDR1 and CDR2 (germline): SQVTM, ANQGSEA. V lost 4 bases and J 0 bases, leaving 7 bases between the germline ends. This CDR3 comprises 13 residues. The CDR3 nucleotides are TGCAGCGTTGTTCGAGGCTCCTACAATGAGCAGTTCTTC. It encodes CSVVRGSYNEQFF.

The genes are TRBV7-2 and TRBJ2-5; TRBD2 is a possible D gene (5 bases). Germline V CDR1 and CDR2: SGHTA, FQGNSA. The CDR3 extends over 14 amino acids. V lost 5 bases, J lost 2 bases, and 12 bases lay in between. CDR3 region: CASSPTGSQETQYF. The CDR3 DNA reads as TGTGCCAGCAGCCCAACGGGGTCTCAAGAGACCCAGTACTTC.

The chain joins TRBV7-9 to TRBJ2-1; the D is unclear. V shed 1 base and J shed 1 base, with 8 bases lying between them. CDR1 and CDR2 (germline): SEHNR, FQNEAQ (reference sequence). The CDR3 is 15 residues long. CDR3 in DNA: TGTGCCAGCAGCTTAGGTGATCCGTCCTACAATGAGCAGTTCTTC. Translating it yields CASSLGDPSYNEQFF.

The chain employs TRBV7-2 and TRBJ2-7, with 7 bases aligning to TRBD2. CDR1 is SGHTA, CDR2 FQGNSA, per germline. V lost 5 bases, J lost 7 bases, and 20 bases stayed unmatched. The CDR3 runs 17 residues. The CDR3 loop reads CASSPGSLADPYNEQYF. The CDR3 DNA reads as TGTGCCAGCAGCCCCGGTTCCCTAGCGGACCCTTACAATGAGCAGTACTTC.

The V call is TRBV5-1, the J call TRBJ2-1; 7 nucleotides line up with TRBD2. Germline-derived CDR1 and CDR2 are SGHRS and YFSETQ. This CDR3 comprises 15 residues. The J segment lost 0 bases and the V segment lost 6 bases, leaving 6 bases of the junction unmatched. CDR3 sequence (DNA): TGCGCCAGCACCCCTCTAGCGGACTCCTACAATGAGCAGTTCTTC. Its translation is CASTPLADSYNEQFF. The whole variable domain, filled in from reference TRBV5-1 and TRBJ2-1, reads KAGVTQTPRYLIKTRGQQVTLSCSPISGHRSVSWYQQTPGQGLQFLFEYFSETQRNKGNFPGRFSGRQFSNSRSEMNVSTLELGDSALYLCASTPLADSYNEQFFGPGTRLTVL.

The chain combines TRBV14 with TRBJ2-7; D call uncertain. Deletions cut 4 bases from V and 7 bases from J, with 20 bases between. Germline V lookup: CDR1 SGHDN, CDR2 FVKESK. This CDR3 has 15 amino acids. The CDR3 is CASSPSMNLYGEQYF. The CDR3 DNA is TGTGCCAGCAGCCCGTCTATGAATCTCTACGGGGAGCAGTACTTC.

The rearrangement joins TRBV5-6 to TRBJ2-5; 7 positions agree with TRBD1. CDR3 length: 16 residues. The trim removed 4 bases at V and 1 base at J, leaving 10 bases unmatched. The germline V gene encodes CDR1 SGHDT and CDR2 YYEEEE. The CDR3 DNA reads as TGTGCCAGCAGCCGTTACGGGGCAGGGGGCCAAGAGACCCAGTACTTC. This encodes CASSRYGAGGQETQYF.

The sample holds a few counts of this clonotype. This rearrangement joins TRBV29-1 to TRBJ1-1; D unresolved. The ends were cut back, 6 bases at V and 0 bases at J, with 11 bases in the middle. The germline V gene has CDR1 SQVTM and CDR2 ANQGSEA. CDR3 length: 13 amino acids. CDR3 in DNA: TGCAGCGTCGCCCCCGGGGTGAACACTGAAGCTTTCTTT. This encodes CSVAPGVNTEAFF.

A few counts support this clonotype. The chain links TRBV11-3 to TRBJ2-1, with D hard to call. The CDR3 is made up of 13 amino acids. Germline V CDR1 and CDR2: SGHNT, YENEEA. Trimming took 1 base from V and 10 from J, leaving 11 bases between them. The CDR3 region is CASSLGFRNEQFF. For the CDR3, the DNA is TGTGCCAGCAGCTTAGGTTTCAGAAACGAGCAGTTCTTC.

V and J are TRBV15 and TRBJ2-3; D is uncertain. Trimming took 3 bases from V and 7 from J, leaving 17 bases between them. The CDR3 length is 15 residues. CDR1 and CDR2 (germline): LNHNV, YYDKDF (reference sequence). The CDR3 coding sequence is TGTGCCACCAGCAGGCCGGCGCACGGCTCTAATACGCAGTATTTT. The encoded protein is CATSRPAHGSNTQYF. Complete variable domain (other parts from reference TRBV15 and TRBJ2-3): DAMVIQNPRYQVTQFGKPVTLSCSQTLNHNVMYWYQQKSSQAPKLLFHYYDKDFNNEADTPDNFQSRRPNTSFCFLDIRSPGLGDTAMYLCATSRPAHGSNTQYFGPGTRLTVL.

The V call is TRBV7-9, the J call TRBJ2-7, with D perhaps TRBD2 (5 bases). With 1 base removed from V and 7 bases from J, the gap between germline ends came to 11 bases. Germline values: CDR1 SEHNR, CDR2 FQNEAQ (reference sequence). This CDR3 is 13 amino acids long. Here the CDR3 DNA reads TGTGCCAGCAGCTTAGGTTCGGGGAGAGAGCAGTACTTC. This gives the protein CASSLGSGREQYF.

The chain carries TRBV12-3 or TRBV12-4 and TRBJ1-5, with a possible D match to TRBD1 (6 bases). The CDR3 covers 12 residues. V was cut by 5 bases and J by 6 bases, with 8 bases left in between. The CDR3 is CASSKQGQPQHF. The CDR3 nucleotides read TGTGCCAGCAGTAAACAGGGTCAGCCCCAGCATTTT.

The V call is TRBV5-1, the J call TRBJ2-7, with TRBD2 matching over 9 bases. Matching the DNA end better, TRBJ2-5 makes the J call doubtful. The germline V gene encodes CDR1 SGHRS and CDR2 YFSETQ. CDR3 length: 15 residues. CDR3 nucleotide sequence: TGCGCCAGCAGCTTGGTGGTAGCGGGAGACGAGACCCAGTACTTC. This sequence encodes CASSLVVAGDETQYF.

Note on this clonotype: The junction shows a germline mismatch at one end, possibly a read error. The V gene is TRBV7-7, the J gene TRBJ2-5; D perhaps matches TRBD1 (5 bases). This CDR3 spans 15 amino acids. Germline V gives CDR1 SSHAT, CDR2 FNYEAQ (reference sequence). The CDR3 loop is CASSSKGASQETQYF. CDR3 in DNA: TGTGCTAGCAGCTCTAAAGGGGCTAGTCAAGAGACCCAGTACTTC.